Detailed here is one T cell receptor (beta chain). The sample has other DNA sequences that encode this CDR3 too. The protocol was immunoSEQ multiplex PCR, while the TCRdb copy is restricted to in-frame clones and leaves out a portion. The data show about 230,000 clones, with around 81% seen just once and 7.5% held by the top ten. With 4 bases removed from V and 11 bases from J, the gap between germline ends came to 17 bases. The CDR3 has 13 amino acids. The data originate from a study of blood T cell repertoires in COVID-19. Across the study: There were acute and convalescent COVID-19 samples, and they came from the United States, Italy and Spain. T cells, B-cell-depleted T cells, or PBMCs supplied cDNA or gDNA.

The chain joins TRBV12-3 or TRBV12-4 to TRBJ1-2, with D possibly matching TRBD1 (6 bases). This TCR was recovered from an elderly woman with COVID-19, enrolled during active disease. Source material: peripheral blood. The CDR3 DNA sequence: TGTGCCAGCAGTTCCCCGGACAGAGGGGGATACACCTTC. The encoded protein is CASSSPDRGGYTF.